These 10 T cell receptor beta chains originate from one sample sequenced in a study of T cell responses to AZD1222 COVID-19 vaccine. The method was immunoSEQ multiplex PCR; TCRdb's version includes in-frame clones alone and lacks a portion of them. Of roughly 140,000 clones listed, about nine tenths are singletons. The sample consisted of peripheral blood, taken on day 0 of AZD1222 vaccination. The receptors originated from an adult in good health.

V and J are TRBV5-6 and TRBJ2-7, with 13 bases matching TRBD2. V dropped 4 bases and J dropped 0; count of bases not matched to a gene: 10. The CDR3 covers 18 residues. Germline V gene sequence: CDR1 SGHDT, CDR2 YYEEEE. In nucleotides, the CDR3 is TGTGCCAGCAGCCTCCGGACTAGCGGGAGATCGAGCTCCTACGAGCAGTACTTC. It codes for CASSLRTSGRSSSYEQYF. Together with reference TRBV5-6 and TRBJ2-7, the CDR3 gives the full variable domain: DAGVTQSPTHLIKTRGQQVTLRCSPKSGHDTVSWYQQALGQGPQFIFQYYEEEERQRGNFPDRFSGHQFPNYSSELNVNALLLGDSALYLCASSLRTSGRSSSYEQYFGPGTRLTVT.

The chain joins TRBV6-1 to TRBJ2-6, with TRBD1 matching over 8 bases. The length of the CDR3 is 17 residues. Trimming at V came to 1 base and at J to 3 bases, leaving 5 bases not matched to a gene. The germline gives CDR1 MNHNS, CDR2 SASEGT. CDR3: CASSEEAGGGGANVLTF. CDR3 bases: TGTGCCAGCAGTGAAGAGGCAGGGGGCGGTGGGGCCAACGTCCTGACTTTC.

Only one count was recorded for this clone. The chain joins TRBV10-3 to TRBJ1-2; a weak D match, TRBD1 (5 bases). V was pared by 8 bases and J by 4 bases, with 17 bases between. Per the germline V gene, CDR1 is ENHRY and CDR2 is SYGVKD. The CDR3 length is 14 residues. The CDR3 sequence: CAIQGAGLGYGYTF. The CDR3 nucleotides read TGTGCCATCCAGGGAGCAGGGCTCGGCTATGGCTACACCTTC.

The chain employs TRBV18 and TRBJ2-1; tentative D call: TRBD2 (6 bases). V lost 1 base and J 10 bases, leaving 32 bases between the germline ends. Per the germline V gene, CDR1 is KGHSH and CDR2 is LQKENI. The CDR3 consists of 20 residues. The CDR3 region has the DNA TGTGCCAGCTCACCACTCCAGCCGGCCCTCGGGAGTGGGGCCGTAGGAGAGCAGTTCTTC. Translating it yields CASSPLQPALGSGAVGEQFF.

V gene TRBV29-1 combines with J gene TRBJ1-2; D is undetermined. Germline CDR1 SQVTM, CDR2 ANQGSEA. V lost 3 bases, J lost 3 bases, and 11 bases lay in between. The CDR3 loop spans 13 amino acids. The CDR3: CSVDLRQDYGYTF. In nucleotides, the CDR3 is TGCAGCGTTGATCTACGACAAGACTATGGCTACACCTTC.

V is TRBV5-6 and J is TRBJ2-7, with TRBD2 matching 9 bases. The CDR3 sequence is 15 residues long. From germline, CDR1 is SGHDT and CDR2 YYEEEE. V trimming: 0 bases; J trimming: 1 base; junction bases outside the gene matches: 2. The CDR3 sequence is CASSLALAGSYEQYF. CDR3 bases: TGTGCCAGCAGCTTGGCCCTAGCGGGATCCTACGAGCAGTACTTC. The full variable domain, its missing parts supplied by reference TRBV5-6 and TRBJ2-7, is DAGVTQSPTHLIKTRGQQVTLRCSPKSGHDTVSWYQQALGQGPQFIFQYYEEEERQRGNFPDRFSGHQFPNYSSELNVNALLLGDSALYLCASSLALAGSYEQYFGPGTRLTVT.

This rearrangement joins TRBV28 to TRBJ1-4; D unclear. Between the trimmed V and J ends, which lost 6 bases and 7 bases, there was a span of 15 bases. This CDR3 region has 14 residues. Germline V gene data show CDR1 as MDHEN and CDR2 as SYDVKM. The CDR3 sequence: CASSNTGLFEKLFF. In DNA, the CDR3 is TGTGCCAGCAGCAATACTGGGCTTTTTGAAAAACTGTTTTTT. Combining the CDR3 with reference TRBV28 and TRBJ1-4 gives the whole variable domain DVKVTQSSRYLVKRTGEKVFLECVQDMDHENMFWYRQDPGLGLRLIYFSYDVKMKEKGDIPEGYSVSREKKERFSLILESASTNQTSMYLCASSNTGLFEKLFFGSGTQLSVL.

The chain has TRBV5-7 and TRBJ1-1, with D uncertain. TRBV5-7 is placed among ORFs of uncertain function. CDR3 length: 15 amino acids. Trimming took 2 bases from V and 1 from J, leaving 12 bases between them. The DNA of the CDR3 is TGTGCCAGCAGCTTACAGCCGTCTTCGAACACTGAAGCTTTCTTT. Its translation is CASSLQPSSNTEAFF.

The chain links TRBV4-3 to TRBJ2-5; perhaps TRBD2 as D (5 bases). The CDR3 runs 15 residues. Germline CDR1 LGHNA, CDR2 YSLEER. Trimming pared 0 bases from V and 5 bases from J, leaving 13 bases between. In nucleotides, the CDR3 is TGCGCCAGCAGCCAAGATTCCGCTCCGGGGGAGACCCAGTACTTC. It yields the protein CASSQDSAPGETQYF.

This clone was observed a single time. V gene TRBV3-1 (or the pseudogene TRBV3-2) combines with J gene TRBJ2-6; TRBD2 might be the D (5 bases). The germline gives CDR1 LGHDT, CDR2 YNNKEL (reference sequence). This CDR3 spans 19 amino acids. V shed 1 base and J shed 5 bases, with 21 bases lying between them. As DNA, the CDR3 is TGTGCCAGCAGCCAAGGTGCGGGCCTCCCCGTTGACTGGGCCAACGTCCTGACTTTC. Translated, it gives CASSQGAGLPVDWANVLTF.